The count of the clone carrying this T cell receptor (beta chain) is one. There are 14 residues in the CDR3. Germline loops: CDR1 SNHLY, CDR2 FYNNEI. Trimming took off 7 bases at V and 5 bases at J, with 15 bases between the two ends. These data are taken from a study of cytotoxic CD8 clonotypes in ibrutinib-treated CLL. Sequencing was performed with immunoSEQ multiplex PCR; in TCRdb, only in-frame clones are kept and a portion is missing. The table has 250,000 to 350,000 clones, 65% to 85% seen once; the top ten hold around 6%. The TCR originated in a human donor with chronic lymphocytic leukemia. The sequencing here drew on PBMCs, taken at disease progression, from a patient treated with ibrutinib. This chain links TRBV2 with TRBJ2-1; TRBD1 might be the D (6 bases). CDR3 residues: CASTGRGINNEQFF. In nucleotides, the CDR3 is TGTGCCAGCACGGGAAGGGGGATAAACAATGAGCAGTTCTTC.